One and the same sample provided the 23 T cell receptor beta chains below, sequenced in a study of T cells in Graves' hyperthyroidism and ophthalmopathy. The investigators amplified TCR beta CDR3 regions from RNA transcripts. With the HTBI primer set, the TCR CDR3 went through a first round of RT-PCR. TCRdb re-analysed the multiplex PCR reads in MiXCR, keeping a single row per CDR3 protein. Altogether a few hundred thousand distinct CDR3 sequences are present, around 43% being singletons, with the ten largest covering roughly 45%. The material sequenced was peripheral blood or thyroid tissue (not recorded which). The receptors originated from an adult woman with Graves' disease, either hyperthyroidism or ophthalmopathy (not recorded which).

This clonotype came up a few times. This chain connects TRBV15 to TRBJ1-5, with D tentatively TRBD1 (6 bases). The CDR3 consists of 16 residues. CDR1 is LNHNV, CDR2 YYDKDF, per germline (reference sequence). Between the trimmed V and J ends, which lost 1 base and 7 bases, there was a span of 17 bases. DNA for the CDR3: TGTGCCACCAGCAGAGCCCTATCGGGGGCAGCGCAGCCCCAGCATTTT. Protein product: CATSRALSGAAQPQHF.

This clonotype was observed a handful of times. The chain couples TRBV2 to TRBJ1-2; D unclear. The CDR3 loop spans 10 amino acids. Trimming left V 3 bases short and J 8 bases short, with 4 bases between. Per germline, CDR1 SNHLY and CDR2 FYNNEI. The CDR3 loop is CASSEDGYTF. The DNA for the CDR3 is TGTGCCAGCAGTGAGGACGGCTACACCTTC.

This clonotype was observed a handful of times. This rearrangement joins TRBV29-1 to TRBJ2-5; no clear D gene. The CDR3 is 12 amino acids. Trimming removed 4 bases from V and 7 bases from J, with 13 bases in between. Germline values: CDR1 SQVTM, CDR2 ANQGSEA. CDR3: CSVGPELGTQYF. CDR3 in DNA: TGCAGCGTTGGTCCCGAATTGGGGACCCAGTACTTC.

The rearrangement links TRBV27 to TRBJ1-2; D uncertain. The germline V gene has CDR1 MNHEY and CDR2 SMNVEV (reference sequence). This CDR3 contains 13 residues. V shed 3 bases and J shed 5 bases, with 10 bases lying between them. The CDR3 bases are TGTGCCAGCAGTTTCTCCGTAGGGTATGGCTACACCTTC. Its translation: CASSFSVGYGYTF.

This clonotype came up many times. J is TRBJ1-1 and V is TRBV14, with D unclear. CDR1 SGHDN and CDR2 FVKESK come from the germline V gene. The CDR3 is 13 residues long. The ends were cut back, 4 bases at V and 0 bases at J, with 6 bases in the middle. CDR3 loop: CASSRRVNTEAFF. The DNA for the CDR3 is TGTGCCAGCAGCCGGAGGGTGAACACTGAAGCTTTCTTT.

In regard to this clonotype: This clone may be a read error of a much larger clone one base away. The chain uses TRBV6-1 and TRBJ1-2; the match to TRBD1 covers 8 bases. CDR1 is MNHNS, CDR2 SASEGT, per germline. The CDR3 runs to 15 residues. The CDR3 DNA sequence: TGTGCCAGCAGTGCTTCTGGGACAGGCATCTCAGGCTACATCTTC. This sequence encodes CASSASGTGISGYIF.

This chain links TRBV15 with TRBJ2-7; tentatively, D is TRBD1 or TRBD2 (5 bases each). Trimming shortened V by 1 base and J by 2 bases, and 9 bases separated the two germline ends. CDR3 size: 14 residues. From germline, CDR1 is LNHNV and CDR2 YYDKDF (reference sequence). The chain's CDR3 is CATSRGGTTYEQYF. In DNA, the CDR3 is TGTGCCACCAGCAGAGGGGGGACCACCTACGAGCAGTACTTC.

This chain uses TRBV12-3 or TRBV12-4 with TRBJ1-2; D ambiguous. V was clipped by 0 bases and J by 6 bases, with 14 bases between them. The CDR3 loop spans 15 amino acids. This CDR3 reads CASSLASQDADGYTF. Written as DNA, the CDR3 is TGTGCCAGCAGTTTAGCCAGCCAGGACGCGGATGGCTACACCTTC.

This clonotype came up once. This chain's CDR3 is CAHQRGYGEAFF. The CDR3 DNA is TGTGCCCACCAGAGGGGATACGGTGAAGCTTTCTTT. The genes are TRBV2 and TRBJ1-1, with D tentatively TRBD1 (5 bases). Germline V CDR1 and CDR2: SNHLY, FYNNEI. V lost 11 bases to trimming and J lost 7 bases, with 17 bases between them. CDR3 length equals 12 residues. Supplemented by reference TRBV2 and TRBJ1-1, the full variable domain reads EPEVTQTPSHQVTQMGQEVILRCVPISNHLYFYWYRQILGQKVEFLVSFYNNEISEKSEIFDDQFSVERPDGSNFTLKIRSTKLEDSAMYFCAHQRGYGEAFFGQGTRLTVV.

DNA of the CDR3: TGCGCCAGCAGTGATGGTTCAGGGGACGATGGCTACACCTTC. Translated, it gives CASSDGSGDDGYTF. V gene TRBV10-1 combines with J gene TRBJ1-2, with D possibly TRBD1 on 6 matching bases. The length of the CDR3 is 14 residues. Looked up from germline, CDR1 is WNHNN and CDR2 is SYGVQD (reference sequence). The V end lost 3 bases, the J end lost 6 bases, and 14 bases lay between the germline ends.

This clonotype was observed a few times. This chain uses TRBV5-6 with TRBJ2-7; D call uncertain. The CDR3 sequence is 14 residues long. Germline CDR1 is SGHDT and CDR2 is YYEEEE. The V and J ends lost 0 bases and 3 bases respectively, with 10 bases between them. This CDR3 reads CASSLAARDYEQYF. In nucleotides, the CDR3 is TGTGCCAGCAGCTTGGCCGCCAGAGACTACGAGCAGTACTTC.

The CDR3 loop reads CSAKSDRSSYEQYF. The DNA of the CDR3 is TGCAGTGCCAAATCTGACCGATCCTCCTACGAGCAGTACTTC. The rearrangement joins TRBV20-1 to TRBJ2-7; D is ambiguous. Trimming shortened V by 6 bases and J by 0 bases, and 15 bases separated the two germline ends. CDR1 and CDR2 (germline): DFQATT, SNEGSKA (reference sequence). The CDR3 runs 14 residues.

This clonotype came up a few times. A much larger clonotype is one base distant, so this may be a read error. This chain joins TRBV7-8 and TRBJ2-7, with D possibly being TRBD1 (5 bases). This CDR3 has 15 residues. Germline CDR1 and CDR2: SGHVS and FQNEAQ. The CDR3 DNA follows: TGTGCCAGCGGCTTAGCTCGGCAGGGAAGGTACGAGCAGTACTTC. Protein sequence: CASGLARQGRYEQYF.

The J gene is TRBJ1-5, the V gene TRBV6-6, with a tentative D call TRBD1 (6 bases). Germline CDR1 is MNHNY and CDR2 is SVGAGI (reference sequence). The ends were cut back, 5 bases at V and 1 base at J, with 15 bases in the middle. This CDR3 comprises 16 residues. CDR3 coding DNA: TGTGCCAGCAGTGCACAGGGAAGGGGGAGCAATCAGCCCCAGCATTTT. Protein: CASSAQGRGSNQPQHF.

The chain is built from TRBV7-6 and TRBJ1-2, with D unresolved. There are 15 residues in the CDR3. V dropped 5 bases and J dropped 2 bases, with 15 bases sitting between them. CDR1 and CDR2 from the germline V gene are SGHVS and FNYEAQ. CDR3 DNA sequence: TGTGCCAGCAGCCCCCAGACCACTTCGAACTATGGCTACACCTTC. This gives the protein CASSPQTTSNYGYTF.

In the case of this clonotype: One end of the junction is discordant with germline, which a read error may explain. The chain joins TRBV5-1 to TRBJ2-2; TRBD1 aligns across 9 bases. The CDR3 sequence is 14 residues long. Germline loops: CDR1 SGHRS, CDR2 YFSETQ. As DNA, the CDR3 is TGCGCCAGCAGTGGGACAGGGAACACCGGGGAGCTGTCTTGG. Translated: CASSGTGNTGELSW.

Many counts were recorded for this clonotype. The rearrangement uses TRBV7-9 and TRBJ2-5; weak D call: TRBD1 (6 bases). The length of the CDR3 is 15 residues. V was pared by 6 bases and J by 3 bases, with 17 bases between. Germline V gene data show CDR1 as SEHNR and CDR2 as FQNEAQ (reference sequence). The CDR3 protein is CASSLSGQPEETQYF. CDR3 coding DNA: TGTGCCAGCAGTTTAAGTGGACAGCCGGAAGAGACCCAGTACTTC.

The chain links TRBV24-1 to TRBJ1-5; 8 nucleotides match TRBD1. V was clipped by 9 bases and J by 0 bases; unmatched bases: 6. The CDR3 length is 15 residues. Germline-derived CDR1 and CDR2 are KGHDR and SFDVKD. CDR3 nucleotides: TGTGCCACCGGGACAGGAGTCCATAGCAATCAGCCCCAGCATTTT. Protein: CATGTGVHSNQPQHF.

The table lists this clonotype with a few counts. The chain joins TRBV12-3 or TRBV12-4 to TRBJ1-6, with 9 bases fitting TRBD1. The CDR3 sequence is 15 residues long. V dropped 5 bases and J dropped 10; count of bases not matched to a gene: 9. CDR3 in DNA: TGTGCCAGCAGTAACGGACAGGGGATCTACTCACCCCTCCACTTT. Translation gives CASSNGQGIYSPLHF.

The chain joins TRBV3-1 to TRBJ1-6; D remains ambiguous. This CDR3 spans 12 amino acids. V was pared by 6 bases and J by 9 bases, with 9 bases between. CDR1 and CDR2 from the germline V gene are LGHDT and YNNKEL (reference sequence). Here the CDR3 reads CASRSESSPLHF. CDR3 sequence (DNA): TGTGCCAGCAGATCGGAGAGTTCACCCCTCCACTTT. Using reference TRBV3-1 and TRBJ1-6 for the parts outside the CDR3, the full variable domain is DTAVSQTPKYLVTQMGNDKSIKCEQNLGHDTMYWYKQDSKKFLKIMFSYNNKELIINETVPNRFSPKSPDKAHLNLHINSLELGDSAVYFCASRSESSPLHFGNGTRLTVT.

Ten or more counts support this clonotype. The rearrangement links TRBV7-9 to TRBJ2-2; D is unresolved. Germline V gene lookup returns CDR1 SEHNR and CDR2 FQNEAQ (reference sequence). This CDR3 has 13 amino acids. Trimming left V 7 bases short and J 1 base short, with 7 bases between. In DNA form, the CDR3 reads TGTGCCAGCAACTTGGTGAACACCGGGGAGCTGTTTTTT. Amino acid sequence: CASNLVNTGELFF.

The chain carries TRBV4-1 and TRBJ2-6; perhaps TRBD1 as D (6 bases). Looked up from germline, CDR1 is MGHRA and CDR2 is YSYEKL. This CDR3 region has 17 residues. The germline V and J ends were trimmed by 4 bases and 0 bases, with 13 bases remaining between them. CDR3 DNA: TGCGCCAGCAGCCGGTTGGGACAAACCTCTGGGGCCAACGTCCTGACTTTC. Its translation is CASSRLGQTSGANVLTF.

This clonotype was observed at least ten times. The J gene is TRBJ2-2, the V gene TRBV12-3 or TRBV12-4; a possible D gene is TRBD1 (6 bases). This CDR3 has 15 residues. Trimming shortened V by 3 bases and J by 3 bases, and 11 bases separated the two germline ends. This CDR3 reads CASSFRQGHTGELFF. CDR3 DNA sequence: TGTGCCAGCAGTTTCCGGCAGGGGCACACCGGGGAGCTGTTTTTT.